Below, 22 T cell receptor beta chains from the same sample are listed, as sequenced in a study of T-cell reconstitution after alpha-beta-depleted transplantation in children. Library preparation (for TCRbeta) was performed with unique molecular identifiers. TCRdb re-analysed the PCR reads in MiXCR, keeping a single row per CDR3 protein. This table holds over 400,000 distinct CDR3 sequences, approximately 41% found once. The starting material was PBMCs, obtained before TCRalphabeta/CD19-depleted stem cell transplant. The receptors here all came from a girl aged 2 to 10 with aplastic anemia, due to receive a stem cell transplant.

This clonotype showed up just once. The rearrangement uses TRBV28 and TRBJ2-3, with TRBD2 as a possible D gene (5 bases). CDR1 and CDR2 from the germline V gene are MDHEN and SYDVKM. The CDR3 has 15 residues. V was shortened by 6 bases and J by 3 bases, with 16 bases between the two germline ends. This chain's CDR3 is CASRRRSRETDTQYF. The CDR3 DNA follows: TGTGCCAGCAGACGACGGTCAAGGGAGACAGATACGCAGTATTTT.

A remark on this clonotype: At one end, the junction sequence differs from germline, possibly due to a read error. The chain is built from TRBV20-1 and TRBJ2-3; 7 bases align to TRBD2. In germline, CDR1 is DFQATT, CDR2 SNEGSKA (reference sequence). The CDR3 has 16 residues. The chain's CDR3 is CSARGSSGISTDTPYF. In DNA, the CDR3 is TGCAGTGCTAGAGGGTCGAGCGGGATTAGCACAGATACGCCGTATTTT.

The chain couples TRBV7-6 to TRBJ2-7; a weak D match, TRBD2 (6 bases). This CDR3 spans 15 amino acids. Per the germline V gene, CDR1 is SGHVS and CDR2 is FNYEAQ. The germline V and J ends were trimmed by 0 bases and 4 bases, with 13 bases remaining between them. CDR3 residues: CASSLAGGIGYEQYF. Here the CDR3 DNA reads TGTGCCAGCAGCTTAGCGGGAGGTATAGGTTACGAGCAGTACTTC.

The chain recombines TRBV20-1 with TRBJ2-5, with 7 bases that match TRBD2. Trimming removed 3 bases from V and 2 bases from J; junction bases left unmatched: 12. The germline V gene encodes CDR1 DFQATT and CDR2 SNEGSKA (reference sequence). There are 16 residues in the CDR3. Here the CDR3 DNA reads TGCAGTGCTAGTCGGGGAGCTAGCGGAATTCAAGAGACCCAGTACTTC. Amino acids: CSASRGASGIQETQYF.

The rearrangement joins TRBV12-3 or TRBV12-4 to TRBJ2-7; no firm D call. V was pared by 2 bases and J by 3 bases, with 14 bases between. The CDR3 totals 15 residues. CDR3 sequence reads: CASSLWQAPYYEQYF. The CDR3 DNA sequence: TGTGCCAGCAGTTTATGGCAGGCCCCCTACTACGAGCAGTACTTC.

Remarks on this clonotype: Being one base from a much bigger clone, this may be a read error. V is TRBV20-1 and J is TRBJ1-1, with D unresolved. The CDR3 loop spans 16 amino acids. Germline CDR1 DFQATT, CDR2 SNEGSKA (reference sequence). V was shortened by 1 base and J by 4 bases, with 19 bases between the two germline ends. This CDR3 is CSARGLVSDGSTEAFF. CDR3 bases: TGCAGTGCTAGAGGGCTGGTCAGCGACGGAAGCACTGAAGCTTTCTTT.

The J gene is TRBJ1-1, the V gene TRBV20-1, with D hard to call. This CDR3 is 14 amino acids long. The V end lost 0 bases, the J end lost 4 bases, and 12 bases lay between the germline ends. Per germline, CDR1 DFQATT and CDR2 SNEGSKA (reference sequence). The CDR3 DNA follows: TGCAGTGCTAGAGAGGGAGCAGGACGCACTGAAGCTTTCTTT. Translated, it gives CSAREGAGRTEAFF.

This clonotype has at least ten counts. This chain links TRBV7-3 with TRBJ2-2; 8 bases are a match to TRBD2. Looked up from germline, CDR1 is SGHTA and CDR2 is FQGTGA. Losses at the gene ends were 5 bases for V and 5 bases for J; bases not matched to a gene: 19. The CDR3 covers 19 residues. CDR3 region: CASSHPRRGAGDRTGELFF. CDR3 nucleotide sequence: TGTGCCAGCAGCCACCCTCGGAGGGGAGCGGGAGATCGGACCGGGGAGCTGTTTTTT.

The chain employs TRBV4-1 and TRBJ2-3; D perhaps matches TRBD1 (6 bases). V gave up 1 base and J gave up 2 bases, with 10 bases separating them. The CDR3 has 15 residues. Germline loops: CDR1 MGHRA, CDR2 YSYEKL. CDR3 amino acids: CASSQVGTSTDTQYF. CDR3 nucleotide sequence: TGCGCCAGCAGCCAAGTGGGGACATCCACAGATACGCAGTATTTT.

The V call is TRBV29-1, the J call TRBJ2-3; D gene unclear. Germline lookup yields CDR1 SQVTM and CDR2 ANQGSEA. V dropped 4 bases and J dropped 3 bases, with 11 bases sitting between them. The CDR3 consists of 13 residues. The CDR3 coding sequence is TGCAGCGTTGGTCACCCTGTAACAGATACGCAGTATTTT. Translation gives CSVGHPVTDTQYF.

The J gene is TRBJ2-1, the V gene TRBV5-1; D uncertain. Germline CDR1 and CDR2: SGHRS and YFSETQ. With 1 base removed from V and 6 bases from J, the gap between germline ends came to 20 bases. There are 17 residues in the CDR3. The CDR3 DNA reads as TGCGCCAGCAGCTTGAGTGCCGCCCTAGGATCTCCCAATGAGCAGTTCTTC. Its protein product is CASSLSAALGSPNEQFF. The complete variable domain, with remaining parts taken from reference TRBV5-1 and TRBJ2-1, reads KAGVTQTPRYLIKTRGQQVTLSCSPISGHRSVSWYQQTPGQGLQFLFEYFSETQRNKGNFPGRFSGRQFSNSRSEMNVSTLELGDSALYLCASSLSAALGSPNEQFFGPGTRLTVL.

The chain is built from TRBV6-4 and TRBJ2-1, with TRBD2 matching 8 bases. Germline trimming cut 10 bases from V and 7 bases from J; bases unmatched to any gene: 18. From germline, CDR1 is MRHNA and CDR2 SNTAGT. The CDR3 is 16 residues long. The CDR3 DNA reads TGTGCCACTTCTTTTGGGAGGACTAGCTTGGGAAATGAGCAGTTCTTC. This codes for CATSFGRTSLGNEQFF.

This clonotype was counted many times. The rearrangement joins TRBV12-3 or TRBV12-4 to TRBJ2-2; D might be TRBD2 (5 bases). The CDR3 length is 14 residues. The V and J ends lost 10 bases and 7 bases respectively, with 19 bases between them. The DNA for the CDR3 is TGTGCCACCACTTCTTCGGAGGTCAGCGGGGAGCTGTTTTTT. It is translated as CATTSSEVSGELFF.

The gene calls are TRBV20-1 and TRBJ1-5; 8 bases match TRBD1. After removal of 6 bases from V and 7 bases from J, the junction contained 17 bases not matched to a gene. The CDR3 is made up of 16 amino acids. From germline, CDR1 is DFQATT and CDR2 SNEGSKA (reference sequence). CDR3 amino acids: CSALQGARGGRQPQHF. CDR3 nucleotide sequence: TGCAGTGCCCTCCAGGGGGCGAGGGGGGGCAGGCAGCCCCAGCATTTT.

V is TRBV7-6 and J is TRBJ2-5, with a tentative D call TRBD2 (6 bases). The CDR3 length is 15 residues. Looked up from germline, CDR1 is SGHVS and CDR2 is FNYEAQ. V dropped 5 bases and J dropped 4 bases, with 17 bases sitting between them. The CDR3 loop reads CASSPEHAGGETQYF. CDR3 nucleotide sequence: TGTGCCAGCAGCCCAGAACACGCCGGGGGAGAGACCCAGTACTTC. Full variable domain (missing parts from reference TRBV7-6 and TRBJ2-5): GAGVSQSPRYKVTKRGQDVALRCDPISGHVSLYWYRQALGQGPEFLTYFNYEAQQDKSGLPNDRFSAERPEGSISTLTIQRTEQRDSAMYRCASSPEHAGGETQYFGPGTRLLVL.

This clonotype came up a few times. CDR3 sequence: CASSSGGGYRNTEAFF. The CDR3 nucleotides read TGCGCCAGCAGCTCAGGGGGCGGGTATAGGAACACTGAAGCTTTCTTT. J is TRBJ1-1 and V is TRBV5-1; 8 nucleotides match TRBD1. Germline CDR1 and CDR2: SGHRS and YFSETQ. The trim removed 3 bases at V and 1 base at J, leaving 8 bases unmatched. This CDR3 spans 16 amino acids.

The CDR3 reads CSARSTDSPYNEQFF. The DNA of the CDR3 is TGCAGTGCTAGATCGACAGACTCCCCCTACAATGAGCAGTTCTTC. J is TRBJ2-1 and V is TRBV20-1, with a possible D match to TRBD1 (5 bases). The germline V gene encodes CDR1 DFQATT and CDR2 SNEGSKA (reference sequence). V gave up 2 bases and J gave up 2 bases, with 13 bases separating them. The CDR3 spans 15 residues.

In its sample, this clonotype was seen once. This chain links TRBV5-6 with TRBJ2-7, with 8 positions matching TRBD1. The V gene's germline CDR1 is SGHDT and CDR2 YYEEEE. The CDR3 consists of 12 residues. V shed 3 bases, J shed 7 bases, and the junction held 3 bases outside the gene matches. The CDR3 region has the DNA TGTGCCAGCAGCTCCAGGGGGCCGGAGCAGTACTTC. This encodes CASSSRGPEQYF. The full variable domain, in which reference TRBV5-6 and TRBJ2-7 provide the parts outside the CDR3, is DAGVTQSPTHLIKTRGQQVTLRCSPKSGHDTVSWYQQALGQGPQFIFQYYEEEERQRGNFPDRFSGHQFPNYSSELNVNALLLGDSALYLCASSSRGPEQYFGPGTRLTVT.

V and J are TRBV7-9 and TRBJ2-3, with D perhaps being TRBD1 or TRBD2 (5 bases each). The CDR3 is 14 residues long. Between the trimmed V and J ends, which lost 3 bases and 2 bases, there was a span of 9 bases. Germline lookup yields CDR1 SEHNR and CDR2 FQNEAQ (reference sequence). CDR3 coding DNA: TGTGCCAGCAGCTTTGTAGGGACCACAGATACGCAGTATTTT. It codes for CASSFVGTTDTQYF.

The chain couples TRBV12-3 or TRBV12-4 to TRBJ2-7, with 8 bases matching TRBD2. Trimming cost V 6 bases and J 2 bases; bases outside gene matches: 6. CDR3 length: 14 residues. In DNA, the CDR3 is TGTGCCAGCAGGCCCCCGGGACTAGCCTACGAGCAGTACTTC. Its translation: CASRPPGLAYEQYF.

The rearrangement joins TRBV7-9 to TRBJ2-5; a weak D match, TRBD2 (5 bases). V was trimmed by 5 bases and J by 5 bases, leaving 15 bases between them. The CDR3 runs to 14 residues. The germline V gene encodes CDR1 SEHNR and CDR2 FQNEAQ (reference sequence). This chain's CDR3 is CASSEHLSGETQYF. The CDR3 bases are TGTGCCAGCAGCGAACACCTGTCGGGGGAGACCCAGTACTTC.

This clonotype was observed at least ten times. The gene calls are TRBV5-1 and TRBJ2-1, with D possibly being TRBD2 (5 bases). This CDR3 spans 14 amino acids. CDR1 and CDR2 from the germline V gene are SGHRS and YFSETQ. Trimming removed 8 bases at V and 7 bases at J, with 19 bases between. The CDR3: CASSAAVRRNEQFF. The CDR3 DNA follows: TGCGCCAGTTCAGCGGCAGTTAGACGAAATGAGCAGTTCTTC.